The 27 T cell receptor beta chains below come from one sample, sequenced in a study of early T cells in non-severe SARS-CoV-2 infection. TCRdb processed the 5' RACE reads anew with MiXCR; each CDR3 protein has one entry. Among approximately 84,000 distinct CDR3 sequences listed, about 15% were seen once. Sequenced: whole blood. These receptors were collected from an adult who was a healthcare worker with PCR-confirmed SARS-CoV-2 infection or an uninfected control (not recorded which).

CDR3 residues: CSVESWQEGHEQYF. CDR3 coding DNA: TGCAGCGTTGAATCTTGGCAGGAGGGTCACGAGCAGTACTTC. The chain couples TRBV29-1 to TRBJ2-7, with D maybe TRBD2 (6 bases). The ends were cut back, 2 bases at V and 5 bases at J, with 16 bases in the middle. CDR3 length equals 14 residues. The V gene's germline CDR1 is SQVTM and CDR2 ANQGSEA.

The J gene is TRBJ2-7, the V gene TRBV20-1; D may be TRBD1 (6 bases). CDR1 and CDR2 from the germline V gene are DFQATT and SNEGSKA (reference sequence). With 0 bases removed from V and 3 bases from J, the gap between germline ends came to 9 bases. The CDR3 is 13 residues long. Written as DNA, the CDR3 is TGCAGTGCTAGAGATAACAGGGACTACGAGCAGTACTTC. Its translation is CSARDNRDYEQYF.

This clonotype was counted many times. The V gene is TRBV20-1, the J gene TRBJ1-5, with a possible D match to TRBD1 (5 bases). The CDR3 runs 15 residues. Deletions cut 5 bases from V and 7 bases from J, with 21 bases between. Germline V lookup: CDR1 DFQATT, CDR2 SNEGSKA (reference sequence). As DNA, the CDR3 is TGCAGTGCTTCGAGGCCTCAGGGTGAAGGCCAGCCCCAGCATTTT. This encodes CSASRPQGEGQPQHF.

This clonotype was observed a handful of times. The chain employs TRBV20-1 and TRBJ2-3, with TRBD2 matching over 14 bases. The CDR3 has 15 residues. J was trimmed by 6 bases and V by 3 bases; bases with no gene match: 5. Germline loops: CDR1 DFQATT, CDR2 SNEGSKA (reference sequence). CDR3 loop: CSASTTSGRVDTQYF. The CDR3, as DNA: TGCAGTGCTAGTACGACTAGCGGGAGGGTGGATACGCAGTATTTT.

This clonotype was counted between two and nine times. The genes are TRBV29-1 and TRBJ2-1; TRBD2 agrees at 9 bases. With V trimmed by 7 bases and J by 9 bases, 22 bases remained unmatched. The V gene's germline CDR1 is SQVTM and CDR2 ANQGSEA. The CDR3 is made up of 17 amino acids. CDR3 region: CSGNDRRSGRPMGEQFF. In DNA, the CDR3 is TGCAGCGGGAACGATCGAAGAAGCGGGAGGCCCATGGGTGAGCAGTTCTTC.

V usage is TRBV9 and J usage is TRBJ2-1; the D is unclear. Trimming left V 0 bases short and J 2 bases short, with 12 bases between. The CDR3 loop spans 16 amino acids. Germline CDR1 and CDR2: SGDLS and YYNGEE. The CDR3 reads CASSVGRFTPYNEQFF. DNA for the CDR3: TGTGCCAGCAGCGTAGGTCGATTTACTCCCTACAATGAGCAGTTCTTC.

This clonotype was detected a few times. The CDR3 loop reads CASSPMSGQGTYEQFF. DNA for the CDR3: TGTGCCAGCAGCCCAATGTCGGGACAGGGGACGTATGAGCAGTTCTTC. V gene TRBV7-6 combines with J gene TRBJ2-1, with TRBD1 matching 10 bases. V trimming: 5 bases; J trimming: 8 bases; junction bases outside the gene matches: 12. Germline CDR1 is SGHVS and CDR2 is FNYEAQ. This CDR3 is built from 16 residues.

This clonotype was seen a handful of times. The junction shows a germline mismatch at one end, possibly a read error. The chain links TRBV7-8 to TRBJ2-7; a weak D match, TRBD2 (6 bases). The germline CDR1 and CDR2 sequences are SGHVS and FQNEAQ. There are 14 residues in the CDR3. The CDR3 sequence is CASSFGEASEHRGF. CDR3 DNA: TGTGCCAGCAGCTTCGGTGAGGCTAGCGAGCACCGAGGCTTC. The full variable domain, with the rest looked up from reference TRBV7-8 and TRBJ2-7, is GAGVSQSPRYKVAKRGQDVALRCDPISGHVSLFWYQQALGQGPEFLTYFQNEAQLDKSGLPSDRFFAERPEGSVSTLKIQRTQQEDSAVYLCASSFGEASEHRGFGPGTRLTVT.

V is TRBV5-1 and J is TRBJ2-3; 10 bases map to TRBD2. This CDR3 has 15 amino acids. CDR1 is SGHRS, CDR2 YFSETQ, per germline. After removal of 4 bases from V and 2 bases from J, the junction contained 4 bases not matched to a gene. This chain's CDR3 is CASSRLAGVTDTQYF. CDR3 nucleotide sequence: TGCGCCAGCAGCAGGCTAGCGGGAGTCACAGATACGCAGTATTTT.

This clonotype appeared a few times. The V call is TRBV30, the J call TRBJ2-7; TRBD2 agrees at 12 bases. Germline-derived CDR1 and CDR2 are GTSNPN and SVGIG (reference sequence). Trimming removed 6 bases from V and 1 base from J; junction bases left unmatched: 10. The CDR3 contains 16 residues. The CDR3: CACHTRTSGTSYEQYF. CDR3 sequence (DNA): TGTGCCTGCCATACTAGGACTAGCGGGACATCCTACGAGCAGTACTTC.

This clonotype was counted a few times. This chain connects TRBV7-2 to TRBJ2-7, with 7 bases aligning to TRBD2. The CDR3 sequence is 14 residues long. V was pared by 3 bases and J by 1 base, with 3 bases of the junction left unmatched. Germline V gene data show CDR1 as SGHTA and CDR2 as FQGNSA. The CDR3 coding sequence is TGTGCCAGCAGCTTTGCTAGCGGTTCCTACGAGCAGTACTTC. As protein: CASSFASGSYEQYF. The variable domain in full, completed from reference TRBV7-2 and TRBJ2-7, reads GAGVSQSPSNKVTEKGKDVELRCDPISGHTALYWYRQSLGQGLEFLIYFQGNSAPDKSGLPSDRFSAERTGGSVSTLTIQRTQQEDSAVYLCASSFASGSYEQYFGPGTRLTVT.

This clonotype was seen only a few times. The chain has TRBV28 and TRBJ1-1; D remains ambiguous. The CDR3 covers 14 residues. Trimming took 6 bases from V and 1 from J, leaving 12 bases between them. Germline-derived CDR1 and CDR2 are MDHEN and SYDVKM. CDR3 amino acids: CASRSRVGNTEAFF. CDR3 sequence (DNA): TGTGCCAGCAGATCAAGAGTTGGGAACACTGAAGCTTTCTTT.

This clonotype was picked up many times. This chain connects TRBV4-2 to TRBJ2-2; maybe TRBD2 (5 bases). V dropped 4 bases and J dropped 8 bases, with 20 bases sitting between them. The germline V gene has CDR1 LGHNA and CDR2 YNFKEQ. This CDR3 is built from 16 residues. CDR3 region: CASSPGSGLLIGELFF. CDR3 sequence (DNA): TGTGCCAGCAGCCCGGGGTCGGGCTTATTAATTGGGGAGCTGTTTTTT.

This clonotype was seen repeatedly, ten times or more. The chain uses TRBV10-1 and TRBJ2-7; TRBD1 agrees at 7 bases. This CDR3 is 14 amino acids long. Germline assignment: CDR1 WNHNN and CDR2 SYGVQD (reference sequence). V lost 2 bases, J lost 6 bases, and 7 bases stayed unmatched. The CDR3 is CASSEGTEAAEQYF. As DNA, the CDR3 is TGCGCCAGCAGTGAGGGGACAGAAGCCGCCGAGCAGTACTTC.

This clonotype showed up just a few times. The V and J genes are TRBV25-1 and TRBJ1-2, with 8 bases lining up with TRBD1. CDR1 is MGHDK, CDR2 SYGVNS, per germline. The CDR3 has 13 amino acids. V lost 8 bases and J lost 3; bases outside the gene matches: 5. CDR3 region: CASYSDRDYGYTF. CDR3 coding DNA: TGTGCCAGCTACTCGGACAGGGACTATGGCTACACCTTC.

The V call is TRBV10-3, the J call TRBJ2-1, with D tentatively TRBD2 (6 bases). The V end was cut by 1 base, the J end by 7 bases, with 14 bases between. Looked up from germline, CDR1 is ENHRY and CDR2 is SYGVKD. The CDR3 covers 15 residues. The CDR3 region is CAISEFGGGGNEQFF. The CDR3 nucleotides read TGTGCCATCAGTGAGTTCGGGGGAGGTGGAAATGAGCAGTTCTTC.

This clonotype was seen at least ten times. The J gene is TRBJ2-7, the V gene TRBV3-1, with 11 bases fitting TRBD2. The CDR3 length is 16 residues. Germline lookup yields CDR1 LGHDT and CDR2 YNNKEL (reference sequence). The ends lost 1 base at V and 1 base at J; junction bases unmatched: 3. Here the CDR3 reads CASSQGRLAGSYEQYF. In DNA, the CDR3 is TGTGCCAGCAGCCAAGGTCGACTAGCGGGGTCCTACGAGCAGTACTTC.

The genes are TRBV9 and TRBJ2-2; D not certain. Germline CDR1 and CDR2: SGDLS and YYNGEE. The CDR3 is 14 residues long. V shed 4 bases and J shed 4 bases, with 11 bases lying between them. The CDR3 DNA reads TGTGCCAGCAGCCAGATGACAAGCACCGGGGAGCTGTTTTTT. It encodes CASSQMTSTGELFF.

This clonotype was detected many times. The genes are TRBV2 and TRBJ2-2; D may be TRBD2 (5 bases). Germline CDR1 and CDR2: SNHLY and FYNNEI. Trimming shortened V by 4 bases and J by 5 bases, and 14 bases separated the two germline ends. CDR3 length: 15 amino acids. The CDR3 nucleotides are TGTGCCAGCAGTGTTGAAGGGAGATCTACCGGGGAGCTGTTTTTT. It encodes CASSVEGRSTGELFF.

This clonotype came up a few times. The CDR3 coding sequence is TGTGCCAGCTCACCCGGGGGGGGCAATCAGCCCCAGCATTTT. Translating gives CASSPGGGNQPQHF. V gene TRBV18 combines with J gene TRBJ1-5, with D perhaps matching TRBD1 (5 bases). The V and J ends lost 3 bases and 2 bases respectively, with 8 bases between them. Germline lookup yields CDR1 KGHSH and CDR2 LQKENI. This CDR3 has 14 residues.

This clonotype was counted only a few times. V is TRBV28 and J is TRBJ1-2, with D perhaps matching TRBD1 (5 bases). CDR1 is MDHEN and CDR2 is SYDVKM in the germline V gene. This CDR3 has 14 amino acids. V lost 6 bases and J 5 bases, leaving 16 bases between the germline ends. The CDR3 here is CASRPPQEAYGYTF. The CDR3 nucleotides read TGTGCCAGCAGACCCCCACAGGAAGCTTATGGCTACACCTTC.

This clonotype has at least ten counts. CDR3 protein: CASSYSGSPGTEAFF. The CDR3 DNA follows: TGTGCCAGCAGTTACTCGGGGTCTCCGGGGACTGAAGCTTTCTTT. The chain uses TRBV6-6 and TRBJ1-1; the D is unclear. Germline values: CDR1 MNHNY, CDR2 SVGAGI (reference sequence). Trimming took off 0 bases at V and 5 bases at J, with 13 bases between the two ends. The CDR3 sequence is 15 residues long.

This clonotype turned up a few times. The chain combines TRBV5-3 with TRBJ2-7; D is possibly TRBD2 (5 bases). TRBV5-3 is an open reading frame, and its role is uncertain. Between the trimmed V and J ends, which lost 0 bases and 2 bases, there was a span of 15 bases. This CDR3 spans 16 amino acids. The chain's CDR3 is CARSLEVWRPAYEQYF. In DNA form, the CDR3 reads TGTGCCAGAAGCTTGGAAGTGTGGAGGCCCGCCTACGAGCAGTACTTC.

In its sample, this clonotype was seen a few times. The chain carries TRBV12-3 or TRBV12-4 and TRBJ1-5; D is unclear. CDR3 length: 15 residues. The V end lost 4 bases, the J end lost 0 bases, and 10 bases lay between the germline ends. In nucleotides, the CDR3 is TGTGCCAGCAGTTCGGCAGGCCCTAGCAATCAGCCCCAGCATTTT. The encoded protein is CASSSAGPSNQPQHF.

This clonotype was seen more than once but under ten times. The chain carries TRBV20-1 and TRBJ2-1; D is possibly TRBD2 (6 bases). The V gene lost 4 bases and the J gene lost 10 bases, with 17 bases spanning the gap. The CDR3 is 13 residues long. CDR1 DFQATT and CDR2 SNEGSKA come from the germline V gene (reference sequence). The CDR3 DNA is TGCAGTGCTACCCCCAGCGGAGGGCGGGAGCAGTTCTTC. Encoded protein: CSATPSGGREQFF.

This clonotype was counted between two and nine times. V usage is TRBV4-3 and J usage is TRBJ1-6; D is unclear. Trimming pared 0 bases from V and 9 bases from J, leaving 12 bases between. Germline-derived CDR1 and CDR2 are LGHNA and YSLEER. The CDR3 spans 15 residues. DNA for the CDR3: TGCGCCAGCAGCCAAGATTTTGCGAGGAGTTCACCCCTCCACTTT. It specifies CASSQDFARSSPLHF.

This clonotype was picked up a small number of times. The rearrangement uses TRBV25-1 and TRBJ2-1, with a possible D match to TRBD2 (6 bases). Germline V gene lookup returns CDR1 MGHDK and CDR2 SYGVNS. With 3 bases removed from V and 9 bases from J, the gap between germline ends came to 18 bases. CDR3 length: 15 residues. CDR3 loop: CASSDQVPGAGEQFF. The CDR3 DNA reads TGTGCCAGCAGTGATCAAGTCCCGGGAGCCGGTGAGCAGTTCTTC. The entire variable domain, with the rest obtained from reference TRBV25-1 and TRBJ2-1, is as follows: EADIYQTPRYLVIGTGKKITLECSQTMGHDKMYWYQQDPGMELHLIHYSYGVNSTEKGDLSSESTVSRIRTEHFPLTLESARPSHTSQYLCASSDQVPGAGEQFFGPGTRLTVL.